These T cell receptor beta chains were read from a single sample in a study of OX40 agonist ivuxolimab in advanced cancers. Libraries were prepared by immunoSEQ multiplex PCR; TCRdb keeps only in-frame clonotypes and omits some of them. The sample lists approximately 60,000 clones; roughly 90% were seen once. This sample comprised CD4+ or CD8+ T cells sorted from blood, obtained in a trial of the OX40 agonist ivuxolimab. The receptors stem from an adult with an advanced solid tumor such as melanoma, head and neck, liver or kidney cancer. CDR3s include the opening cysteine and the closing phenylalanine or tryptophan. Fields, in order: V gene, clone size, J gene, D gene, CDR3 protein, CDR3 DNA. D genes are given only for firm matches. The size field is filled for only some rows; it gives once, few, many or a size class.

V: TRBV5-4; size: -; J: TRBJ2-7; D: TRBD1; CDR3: CASSLDTGVRAYEQYF; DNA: TGTGCCAGCAGCTTGGACACAGGGGTTAGGGCCTACGAGCAGTACTTC
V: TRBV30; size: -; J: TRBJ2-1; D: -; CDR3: CAWSVGNEQFF; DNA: TGTGCCTGGAGTGTTGGCAATGAGCAGTTCTTC
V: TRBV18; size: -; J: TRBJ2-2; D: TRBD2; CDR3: CASSPSRGAGGNTGELFF; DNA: TGTGCCAGCTCACCCTCCCGCGGAGCGGGGGGGAACACCGGGGAGCTGTTTTTT
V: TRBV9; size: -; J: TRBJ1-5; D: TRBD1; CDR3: CASSGGQGAWQPQHF; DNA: TGTGCCAGCAGCGGGGGACAGGGGGCTTGGCAGCCCCAGCATTTT
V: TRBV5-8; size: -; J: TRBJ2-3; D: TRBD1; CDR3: CASSIPTQGAVADTQYF; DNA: TGTGCCAGCAGCATCCCGACACAGGGGGCGGTGGCAGATACGCAGTATTTT
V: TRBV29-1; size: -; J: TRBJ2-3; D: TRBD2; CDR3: CSVPQGAGGFGTDTQYF; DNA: TGCAGCGTCCCCCAAGGAGCGGGGGGATTCGGCACAGATACGCAGTATTTT
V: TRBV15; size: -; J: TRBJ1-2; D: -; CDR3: CATSRDRTALGGYTF; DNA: TGTGCCACCAGCAGAGATCGGACAGCCTTGGGTGGCTACACCTTC
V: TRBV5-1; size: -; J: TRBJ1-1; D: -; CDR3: CASSEQGNTEAFF; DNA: TGCGCCAGCAGCGAACAGGGTAACACTGAAGCTTTCTTT
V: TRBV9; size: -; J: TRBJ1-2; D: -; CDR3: CASSVGTEANYGYTF; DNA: TGTGCCAGCAGCGTCGGGACGGAAGCTAACTATGGCTACACCTTC
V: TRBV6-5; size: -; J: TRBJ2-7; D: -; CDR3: CASSYSISISPYEQYF; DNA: TGTGCCAGCAGTTACTCGATTTCAATCAGCCCCTACGAGCAGTACTTC
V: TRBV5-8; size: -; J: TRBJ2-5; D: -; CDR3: CASGLTRGKETQYF; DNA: TGTGCCAGCGGCCTAACTAGGGGGAAAGAGACCCAGTACTTC
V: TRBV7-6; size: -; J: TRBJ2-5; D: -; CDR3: CASSLVSGVGQETQYF; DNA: TGTGCCAGCAGCTTAGTATCGGGGGTAGGTCAAGAGACCCAGTACTTC
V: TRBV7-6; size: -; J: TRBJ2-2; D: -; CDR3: CASSLVTTGELFF; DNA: TGTGCCAGCAGCTTAGTGACCACCGGGGAGCTGTTTTTT
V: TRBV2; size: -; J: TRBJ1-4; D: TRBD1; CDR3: CASSRGRDEKLFF; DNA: TGTGCCAGCAGTAGGGGGCGCGATGAAAAACTGTTTTTT
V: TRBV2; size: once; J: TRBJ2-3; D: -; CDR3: CASSFPEGADTQYF; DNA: TGTGCCAGCAGCTTCCCCGAAGGGGCAGATACGCAGTATTTT
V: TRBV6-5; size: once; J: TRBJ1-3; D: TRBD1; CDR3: CASTAGGPGNTIYF; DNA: TGTGCCAGCACCGCAGGGGGGCCTGGAAACACCATATATTTT
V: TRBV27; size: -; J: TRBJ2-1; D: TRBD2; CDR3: CASSLALRASGIRNNEQFF; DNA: TGTGCCAGCAGTTTAGCCCTACGGGCTAGCGGGATTCGGAACAATGAGCAGTTCTTC
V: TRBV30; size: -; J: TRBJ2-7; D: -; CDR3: CAWRAGTLGVEQYF; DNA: TGTGCCTGGAGAGCCGGGACTCTGGGGGTCGAGCAGTACTTC
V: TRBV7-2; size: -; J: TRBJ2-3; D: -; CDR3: CASSGPGSSGTDTQYF; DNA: TGTGCCAGCAGCGGCCCCGGGTCGTCGGGAACAGATACGCAGTATTTT
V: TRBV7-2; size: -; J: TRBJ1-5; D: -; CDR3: CASSLGLGGSEDQPQHF; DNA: TGTGCCAGCAGCTTAGGGTTGGGCGGGAGCGAGGATCAGCCCCAGCATTTT
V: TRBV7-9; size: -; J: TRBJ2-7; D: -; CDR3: CASSPSTGISSYEQYF; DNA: TGTGCCAGCAGCCCCAGTACAGGGATCAGCTCCTACGAGCAGTACTTC
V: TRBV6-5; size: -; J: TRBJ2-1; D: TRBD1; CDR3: CASSADRGNEQFF; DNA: TGTGCCAGCAGTGCTGACAGGGGCAATGAGCAGTTCTTC